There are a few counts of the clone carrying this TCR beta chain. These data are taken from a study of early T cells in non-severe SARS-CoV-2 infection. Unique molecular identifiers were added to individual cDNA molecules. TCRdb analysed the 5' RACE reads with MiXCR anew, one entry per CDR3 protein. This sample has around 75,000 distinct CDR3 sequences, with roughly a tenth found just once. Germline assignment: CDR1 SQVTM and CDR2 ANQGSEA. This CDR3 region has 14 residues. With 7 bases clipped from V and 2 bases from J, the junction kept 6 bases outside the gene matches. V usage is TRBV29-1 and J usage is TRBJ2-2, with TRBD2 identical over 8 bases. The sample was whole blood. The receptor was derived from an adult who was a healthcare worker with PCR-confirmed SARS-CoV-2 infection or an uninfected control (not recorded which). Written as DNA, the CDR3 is TGCAGCGGGAGCGGGAGCCCCAACACCGGGGAGCTGTTTTTT. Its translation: CSGSGSPNTGELFF.